This passage covers 25 T cell receptor beta chains from one sample sequenced in a study of blood T cell repertoires in COVID-19. This table comes from immunoSEQ multiplex PCR, and its TCRdb copy is limited to in-frame clones, with some not included. The sample records approximately 75,000 clones, about four fifths being singletons. Sequenced material: peripheral blood. Receptors originate from a human donor in a cohort sampled during active COVID-19.

V gene TRBV4-3 combines with J gene TRBJ1-1; D ambiguous. The germline V gene encodes CDR1 LGHNA and CDR2 YSLEER. This CDR3 is 15 amino acids long. The V and J ends lost 4 bases and 5 bases respectively, with 17 bases between them. The CDR3 coding sequence is TGCGCCAGCAGCCCGGACTCCAATCTTGTTACTGAAGCTTTCTTT. It encodes CASSPDSNLVTEAFF.

This sequence joins TRBV21-1 and TRBJ2-7; TRBD2, the table's D call, lacks a check against the DNA. TRBV21-1 is noted as a pseudogene. There are 13 residues in the CDR3. This CDR3 reads CASSIPGFYEQYF. The DNA for the CDR3 is TGTGCCAGCAGCATACCGGGGTTCTACGAGCAGTACTTC.

The gene calls are TRBV12-3 or TRBV12-4 and TRBJ2-5; D is unresolved. The V and J ends lost 2 bases and 5 bases respectively, with 9 bases between them. CDR3 length: 13 amino acids. The CDR3: CASSLMRLETQYF. The CDR3 DNA reads as TGTGCCAGCAGTTTAATGCGTCTGGAGACCCAGTACTTC.

This rearrangement joins TRBV3-1 (or the pseudogene TRBV3-2) to TRBJ2-7; 10 bases agree with TRBD2. The germline gives CDR1 LGHDT, CDR2 YNNKEL (reference sequence). The CDR3 sequence is 16 residues long. With V trimmed by 4 bases and J by 3 bases, 9 bases remained unmatched. The CDR3 DNA is TGTGCCAGCAGCCGACCGAGCGGGGGGGCGTTCTACGAGCAGTACTTC. It yields the protein CASSRPSGGAFYEQYF.

J is TRBJ2-7 and V is TRBV12-3 or TRBV12-4, with unresolved D. This CDR3 is built from 11 residues. V lost 4 bases to trimming and J lost 7 bases, with 8 bases between them. The DNA of the CDR3 is TGTGCCAGCAGTTCCCCCCGTGAGCAGTACTTC. Protein sequence: CASSSPREQYF.

The rearrangement joins TRBV4-3 to TRBJ1-5; 7 bases align to TRBD1. Germline V gene sequence: CDR1 LGHNA, CDR2 YSLEER. The junction had 4 bases not matched to a gene; V was cut back by 1 base and J by 7 bases. This CDR3 has 14 amino acids. CDR3 sequence: CASSQGQGRQPQHF. CDR3 in DNA: TGCGCCAGCAGCCAAGGACAGGGAAGGCAGCCCCAGCATTTT.

A few counts support this clone. The gene calls are TRBV7-9 and TRBJ1-2; 9 nucleotides match TRBD1. Looked up from germline, CDR1 is SEHNR and CDR2 is FQNEAQ (reference sequence). V lost 4 bases to trimming and J lost 7 bases; unmatched junction nucleotides: 4. CDR3 length: 13 residues. The CDR3, as DNA: TGTGCCAGCAGCTCCGACAGGGGGTCTGGCTACACCTTC. This encodes CASSSDRGSGYTF.

This clone was seen once. This sequence joins TRBV7-3 and TRBJ2-7; D may be TRBD1 (5 bases). V lost 6 bases, J lost 0 bases, and 12 bases lay in between. Germline assignment: CDR1 SGHTA and CDR2 FQGTGA. The CDR3 length is 14 residues. In DNA form, the CDR3 reads TGTGCCAGCAGGGTGGGGCCCCTCTCCTACGAGCAGTACTTC. Translated, it gives CASRVGPLSYEQYF.

This rearrangement joins TRBV11-2 to TRBJ1-4; 8 bases match TRBD1. Germline loops: CDR1 SGHAT, CDR2 FQNNGV. V was pared by 2 bases and J by 10 bases, with 0 bases of the junction left unmatched. The CDR3 spans 12 residues. The DNA for the CDR3 is TGTGCCAGCAGCTTACAGGGGGCAAAACTGTTTTTT. It encodes CASSLQGAKLFF.

V gene TRBV4-1 combines with J gene TRBJ2-3; weak D call: TRBD2 (5 bases). The germline V gene has CDR1 MGHRA and CDR2 YSYEKL. The CDR3 consists of 14 residues. V dropped 4 bases and J dropped 4 bases, with 12 bases sitting between them. The CDR3 sequence: CASSRLSEADTQYF. The CDR3 DNA is TGCGCCAGCAGCCGGCTCTCGGAGGCAGATACGCAGTATTTT.

The genes are TRBV9 and TRBJ2-5; TRBD1 is a possible D gene (5 bases). The CDR3 has 15 residues. Trimming took off 2 bases at V and 1 base at J, with 12 bases between the two ends. Germline loops: CDR1 SGDLS, CDR2 YYNGEE. DNA of the CDR3: TGTGCCAGCAGCGTGGCCCTGACAGTCCAAGAGACCCAGTACTTC. This gives the protein CASSVALTVQETQYF.

This chain joins TRBV10-1 and TRBJ2-7, with D possibly matching TRBD1 (6 bases). CDR1 is WNHNN, CDR2 SYGVQD, per germline (reference sequence). The CDR3 runs 16 residues. Trimming stripped 2 bases from V and 6 bases from J, with 20 bases between. CDR3 amino acids: CASSELFGQGYSEQYF. Here the CDR3 DNA reads TGCGCCAGCAGTGAGCTCTTCGGTCAGGGGTATTCCGAGCAGTACTTC.

The CDR3 bases are TGCGCCAGCAGCTTAGGTAGCGGGTACGTCTACAATGAGCAGTTCTTC. Translated, it gives CASSLGSGYVYNEQFF. The J gene is TRBJ2-1, the V gene TRBV5-1; 7 bases fit TRBD2. In germline, CDR1 is SGHRS, CDR2 YFSETQ. This CDR3 spans 16 amino acids. Germline trimming cut 2 bases from V and 3 bases from J; bases unmatched to any gene: 8. Full variable domain (rest looked up from reference TRBV5-1 and TRBJ2-1): KAGVTQTPRYLIKTRGQQVTLSCSPISGHRSVSWYQQTPGQGLQFLFEYFSETQRNKGNFPGRFSGRQFSNSRSEMNVSTLELGDSALYLCASSLGSGYVYNEQFFGPGTRLTVL.

This clone was observed a handful of times. The CDR3 bases are TGCGCCAGCGGAAAAGAGACAGGGGTCGATACGCAGTATTTT. This translates into CASGKETGVDTQYF. The chain uses TRBV5-1 and TRBJ2-3, with TRBD1 matching over 8 bases. There are 14 residues in the CDR3. The junction had 10 bases not matched to a gene; V was cut back by 7 bases and J by 6 bases. Germline lookup yields CDR1 SGHRS and CDR2 YFSETQ.

This chain connects TRBV18 to TRBJ2-7, with D unclear. V was trimmed by 6 bases and J by 0 bases, leaving 6 bases between them. This CDR3 is built from 12 residues. The germline V gene encodes CDR1 KGHSH and CDR2 LQKENI. This CDR3 reads CASSPSSYEQYF. The CDR3 bases are TGTGCCAGCTCTCCTAGCTCCTACGAGCAGTACTTC.

This clone has just one count. V usage is TRBV2 and J usage is TRBJ1-5; 9 nucleotides agree with TRBD1. This CDR3 contains 16 residues. J was trimmed by 6 bases and V by 4 bases; bases with no gene match: 10. The germline gives CDR1 SNHLY, CDR2 FYNNEI. CDR3 coding DNA: TGTGCCAGCAGTGTATTTCGACAGGGGGTGGGTCAGCCCCAGCATTTT. Its translation is CASSVFRQGVGQPQHF.

This clone was counted once. CDR3 loop: CASSYTDGLVQYF. The CDR3 DNA follows: TGTGCCAGCAGCTATACGGACGGACTGGTGCAGTACTTC. This chain uses TRBV11-3 with TRBJ2-7, with a possible D match to TRBD2 (5 bases). Trimming left V 4 bases short and J 9 bases short, with 16 bases between. CDR1 and CDR2 (germline): SGHNT, YENEEA. The length of the CDR3 is 13 residues.

This chain's CDR3 is CASSPGQGKRAPYEQYF. The CDR3 DNA reads TGTGCCAGCAGTCCGGGACAGGGGAAACGAGCTCCATACGAGCAGTACTTC. The genes are TRBV27 and TRBJ2-7; 10 positions match TRBD1. Germline values: CDR1 MNHEY, CDR2 SMNVEV (reference sequence). CDR3 length equals 17 residues. The junction had 14 bases not matched to a gene; V was cut back by 5 bases and J by 4 bases.

CDR3 amino acids: CASRRDYSSYNEQFF. The CDR3 DNA follows: TGTGCCAGCAGACGGGACTACAGCTCCTACAATGAGCAGTTCTTC. This chain uses TRBV4-2 with TRBJ2-1, with 7 bases matching TRBD2. The CDR3 contains 15 residues. J was trimmed by 0 bases and V by 6 bases; bases with no gene match: 5. Germline CDR1 LGHNA, CDR2 YNFKEQ.

V and J are TRBV18 and TRBJ2-1; D is unresolved. Deletions cut 2 bases from V and 10 bases from J, with 18 bases between. Germline loops: CDR1 KGHSH, CDR2 LQKENI. This CDR3 has 15 residues. CDR3 DNA sequence: TGTGCCAGCTCACCAGTTGAGAGGCGTAATTGGGAGCAGTTCTTC. Translating it yields CASSPVERRNWEQFF.

This chain uses TRBV25-1 with TRBJ2-7; a possible D gene is TRBD2 (5 bases). CDR1 and CDR2 (germline): MGHDK, SYGVNS. V lost 2 bases, J lost 5 bases, and 10 bases lay in between. This CDR3 has 13 residues. This chain's CDR3 is CASSERTPDEQYF. The CDR3 DNA sequence: TGTGCCAGCAGTGAAAGGACTCCCGACGAGCAGTACTTC.

This chain uses TRBV18 with TRBJ2-5; D remains ambiguous. The CDR3 has 11 residues. Germline-derived CDR1 and CDR2 are KGHSH and LQKENI. The V gene lost 4 bases and the J gene lost 5 bases, with 5 bases spanning the gap. CDR3 in amino acids: CASSLVETQYF. DNA for the CDR3: TGTGCCAGCTCACTAGTGGAGACCCAGTACTTC.

The chain recombines TRBV7-2 with TRBJ2-1; possible D gene TRBD1, 5 bases. The germline V gene encodes CDR1 SGHTA and CDR2 FQGNSA. The V end was cut by 1 base, the J end by 9 bases, with 13 bases between. The CDR3 has 14 amino acids. This CDR3 is CASSLGGASAEQFF. The CDR3 DNA sequence: TGTGCCAGCAGCTTAGGGGGCGCCAGCGCTGAGCAGTTCTTC.

The V call is TRBV4-1, the J call TRBJ2-1; TRBD2 matches at 8 bases. Germline V gene data show CDR1 as MGHRA and CDR2 as YSYEKL. V dropped 4 bases and J dropped 6; count of bases not matched to a gene: 14. The CDR3 sequence is 17 residues long. CDR3 bases: TGCGCCAGCAGCCGTGGCAGTACTAGCGGAAGAACCAATGAGCAGTTCTTC. The encoded protein is CASSRGSTSGRTNEQFF.

This clone was found once. The chain combines TRBV6-2 or TRBV6-3 with TRBJ2-7; TRBD2 aligns across 7 bases. The length of the CDR3 is 15 residues. Germline V gene sequence: CDR1 MNHEY, CDR2 SVGEGT. V shed 5 bases and J 5 bases; nucleotides not matched to a gene: 12. The CDR3 nucleotides read TGTGCCAGCAGTCCCCCGGGGAGGGGAGTCCACGAGCAGTACTTC. This codes for CASSPPGRGVHEQYF.